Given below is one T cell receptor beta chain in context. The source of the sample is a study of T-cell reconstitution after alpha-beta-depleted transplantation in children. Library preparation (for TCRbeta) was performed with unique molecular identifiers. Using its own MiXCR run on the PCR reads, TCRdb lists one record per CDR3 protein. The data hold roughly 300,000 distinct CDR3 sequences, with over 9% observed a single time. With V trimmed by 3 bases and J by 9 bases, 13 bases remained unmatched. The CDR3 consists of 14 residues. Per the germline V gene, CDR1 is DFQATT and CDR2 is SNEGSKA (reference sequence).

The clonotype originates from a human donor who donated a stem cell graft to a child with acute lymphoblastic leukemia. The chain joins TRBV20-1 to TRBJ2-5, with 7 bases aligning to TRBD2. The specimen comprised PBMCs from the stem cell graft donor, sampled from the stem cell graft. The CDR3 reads CSASRDPRGGAQYF. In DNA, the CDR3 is TGCAGTGCTAGCCGGGACCCTCGGGGAGGGGCCCAGTACTTC.